This entry describes one T cell receptor beta chain. It lacks a known antigen. No clone much larger than this one lies a single base away; base qualities are absent. This entry belongs to a study of blood T cell repertoires in COVID-19 (dated by TCRdb to the early 2020s). Regarding the research as a whole: Collaborator samples came from the United States, Italy and Spain and covered acute and convalescent phases of COVID-19. Where available, HLA class I and class II types were obtained from metadata supplied by the sample provider rather than from assay-based typing. Samples came from the ongoing ImmuneRACE study (first 160 participants) plus 1,254 subjects from 6 global collaborators. Nearly every sample came with metadata listing a de-identified subject ID, COVID-19 status, age in years and sex. The prospective study material was composed of cDNA or gDNA derived from T cells, B-cell-depleted T cells, or PBMCs. Deeply sampled blood TCRbeta repertoires from subjects exposed to, actively infected with, or recovered from COVID-19 were included in the dataset. A freely available public database, intended as a resource for researchers studying the immune response to SARS-CoV-2, is where the repertoires were released.

Overall results and qualifications from the work: The quantity of clinical and demographic metadata differed by source and by participant and was supplied without curation.

The CDR3 runs 17 residues from the cysteine to the phenylalanine. Of all the DNA, just the CDR3 is kept, 51 bases in frame from base 1. TCRbeta CDR3 regions were amplified from genomic DNA by means of the immunoSEQ Assay, a bias-controlled multiplex PCR. On the study's bioinformatics: The number of nucleated cells in each sample was estimated from the amplification of reference gene primers within the assay. To quantify the absolute abundance of each unique TCRbeta CDR3 rearrangement, sequence reads were collapsed and filtered. For each sample, productive Simpson clonality was calculated by taking the square root of Simpson's diversity index across productive rearrangements. Not all clones reach the TCRdb copy of this immuneACCESS table, which keeps in-frame sequences only. Checked studies attribute under half of the gap to unresolved V genes and leave the rest unexplained. V and J calls and clone size are as listed in that table; D and trimming were resolved from the DNA. This sample lists about 96,000 clones; roughly 89% were detected once. Jointly, the top ten make up around 4.3% of the sample.

One collaborating source in Seattle enrolled patients while the patients were actively infected and followed the patients over time throughout the course of disease. The collaborating institutions used their own protocols to collect whole blood in K2EDTA tubes. Collaborator samples were shipped for TCRbeta analysis as frozen whole blood, isolated PBMCs, or DNA extracted from either sample type. The sequence is built from TRBV12-1 and TRBJ1-2; TRBD1 is taken as the D call from the table, unchecked against the DNA. TRBV12-1 is annotated as a pseudogene. This clonotype was sampled from a human donor with COVID-19, enrolled during active disease. The donor label of this sample is uncertain. What was sequenced was peripheral blood. The DNA reads TGTGCCAGAGGAAAAGAATATCGTGTACAGGGCCCCTATGGCTACACCTTC. It is translated as CARGKEYRVQGPYGYTF.